One and the same sample provided the 22 T cell receptor beta chains below, sequenced in a study of control samples from healthy donors and cancer patients (dated by TCRdb to between 2020 and 2021). The library was made by the immunoSEQ multiplex PCR assay. Held by TCRdb, this immuneACCESS table contains in-frame sequences only and omits some clones. Under half of the omission traces to an unresolved V gene where checked; the cause of the rest is unknown. In all, the sample holds 100,000 to 150,000 clones, and around 86% of those were seen once. The ten largest make up more than 8% of the sample. The sequencing sample was made of blood. Every receptor here comes from a middle-aged man in good health.

CDR3 in DNA: TGCGCCAGCAGCCAAGATCAGACTAACTATGGCTACACCTTC. It is translated as CASSQDQTNYGYTF. The V call is TRBV4-3, the J call TRBJ1-2, with D unclear. Deletions cut 0 bases from V and 0 bases from J, with 5 bases between. Germline V lookup: CDR1 LGHNA, CDR2 YSLEER. The CDR3 contains 14 residues.

This chain uses TRBV21-1 with TRBJ1-2; TRBD1 is the table's D call and was not checked against the DNA. TRBV21-1 is deemed a pseudogene. This CDR3 spans 15 amino acids. The CDR3 sequence: CASSKVIGQNYGYTF. For the CDR3, the DNA is TGTGCCAGCAGCAAAGTGATAGGACAGAACTATGGCTACACCTTC.

The V gene is TRBV9, the J gene TRBJ2-1, with D perhaps being TRBD1 or TRBD2 (5 bases each). Trimming stripped 3 bases from V and 4 bases from J, with 20 bases between. The CDR3 contains 17 residues. The germline CDR1 and CDR2 sequences are SGDLS and YYNGEE. CDR3 region: CASSARGAASSYNEQFF. The CDR3 bases are TGTGCCAGCAGCGCCCGAGGGGCGGCCTCATCGTACAATGAGCAGTTCTTC.

This chain uses TRBV30 with TRBJ1-1; a possible D gene is TRBD1 (5 bases). Deletions cut 3 bases from V and 7 bases from J, with 15 bases between. Germline V gives CDR1 GTSNPN, CDR2 SVGIG (reference sequence). This CDR3 comprises 13 residues. CDR3 loop: CAWSQGGGREAFF. CDR3 bases: TGTGCCTGGAGCCAAGGTGGGGGTCGTGAAGCTTTCTTT.

The chain joins TRBV4-3 to TRBJ2-7, with unresolved D. Germline values: CDR1 LGHNA, CDR2 YSLEER. The CDR3 totals 15 residues. V lost 2 bases and J lost 3, with 14 bases in between. The CDR3 protein is CASSQWIEAHYEQYF. DNA for the CDR3: TGCGCCAGCAGCCAATGGATTGAGGCCCACTACGAGCAGTACTTC.

This chain uses TRBV12-5 with TRBJ2-7; D possibly corresponds to TRBD1 (5 bases). CDR1 and CDR2 from the germline V gene are LGHNT and FRNRAP. V was pared by 7 bases and J by 4 bases, with 17 bases between. This CDR3 is 14 amino acids long. CDR3 bases: TGTGCTAGTGCCCTGGACGTAGGACATTACGAGCAGTACTTC. This sequence encodes CASALDVGHYEQYF.

This clone was seen a handful of times. The chain carries TRBV5-1 and TRBJ2-5; TRBD2 agrees at 8 bases. V was clipped by 0 bases and J by 4 bases; unmatched bases: 8. The V gene's germline CDR1 is SGHRS and CDR2 YFSETQ. The CDR3 totals 16 residues. The CDR3 DNA reads as TGCGCCAGCAGCTTGGATGGCGGGGGGCACCTAGAGACCCAGTACTTC. Translating gives CASSLDGGGHLETQYF.

CDR3 DNA: TGTGCCAGCAGCTCCCAGCGGGGGGGCTATTCCGAGCAGTACTTC. Protein product: CASSSQRGGYSEQYF. This chain uses TRBV7-2 with TRBJ2-7; TRBD2 aligns across 10 bases. The V segment lost 4 bases and the J segment 6 bases; nucleotides outside the gene matches: 9. The CDR3 has 15 amino acids. The germline V gene has CDR1 SGHTA and CDR2 FQGNSA.

The chain has TRBV7-9 and TRBJ1-6; TRBD1 might be the D (5 bases). This CDR3 spans 13 amino acids. The germline gives CDR1 SEHNR, CDR2 FQNEAQ (reference sequence). V shed 4 bases and J shed 7 bases, with 8 bases lying between them. CDR3: CASSSEGNSPLHF. CDR3 nucleotides: TGTGCCAGCAGCTCAGAGGGGAATTCACCCCTCCACTTT.

The J gene is TRBJ2-1, the V gene TRBV6-6, with D tentatively TRBD1 (6 bases). CDR1 is MNHNY and CDR2 is SVGAGI in the germline V gene (reference sequence). The CDR3 contains 13 residues. V lost 5 bases and J 3 bases, leaving 8 bases between the germline ends. The CDR3 reads CASSRTDYNEQFF. The CDR3 DNA sequence: TGTGCCAGCAGTAGGACAGACTACAATGAGCAGTTCTTC.

The chain joins TRBV19 to TRBJ1-6, with 7 bases lining up with TRBD1. This CDR3 spans 14 amino acids. Germline loops: CDR1 LNHDA, CDR2 SQIVND (reference sequence). The V segment lost 6 bases and the J segment 5 bases; nucleotides outside the gene matches: 4. The CDR3 sequence: CASSNRGNNSPLHF. In DNA form, the CDR3 reads TGTGCCAGTAGCAACAGGGGAAATAATTCACCCCTCCACTTT.

The chain employs TRBV6-5 and TRBJ1-2, with 7 nucleotides matching TRBD1. Germline-derived CDR1 and CDR2 are MNHEY and SVGAGI. The CDR3 totals 15 residues. The V gene end was trimmed by 7 bases and the J gene end by 0 bases; junction bases not matched to a gene: 8. The CDR3 protein is CASKSGQSSNYGYTF. As DNA, the CDR3 is TGTGCCAGCAAATCGGGACAGTCATCTAACTATGGCTACACCTTC.

This chain uses TRBV5-1 with TRBJ1-2; the match to TRBD1 covers 10 bases. V shed 4 bases and J 5 bases; nucleotides not matched to a gene: 8. The CDR3 runs 15 residues. CDR1 and CDR2 from the germline V gene are SGHRS and YFSETQ. CDR3 nucleotides: TGCGCCAGCAGCGGAGGGACAGGGGAGGCGTATGGCTACACCTTC. Protein sequence: CASSGGTGEAYGYTF.

J is TRBJ1-5 and V is TRBV3-1 (or the pseudogene TRBV3-2); D is ambiguous. The germline V gene has CDR1 LGHDT and CDR2 YNNKEL (reference sequence). With 5 bases removed from V and 3 bases from J, the gap between germline ends came to 11 bases. The CDR3 runs 14 residues. The chain's CDR3 is CASSAVGYNQPQHF. DNA of the CDR3: TGTGCCAGCAGCGCTGTGGGGTACAATCAGCCCCAGCATTTT.

V is TRBV5-1 and J is TRBJ1-4; 7 nucleotides align to TRBD1. Trimming at V came to 0 bases and at J to 7 bases, leaving 3 bases not matched to a gene. Germline CDR1 is SGHRS and CDR2 is YFSETQ. There are 14 residues in the CDR3. DNA of the CDR3: TGCGCCAGCAGCTTGGGGACAGGATCTGAAAAACTGTTTTTT. Translating it yields CASSLGTGSEKLFF.

This clone was found once. V and J are TRBV9 and TRBJ1-4; possibly TRBD1 for D (6 bases). CDR1 is SGDLS, CDR2 YYNGEE, per germline. V was pared by 0 bases and J by 7 bases, with 10 bases between. The CDR3 totals 14 residues. CDR3 DNA sequence: TGTGCCAGCAGCGTAGGAGGGGGAAGTGAAAAACTGTTTTTT. This encodes CASSVGGGSEKLFF.

This chain links TRBV5-1 with TRBJ1-3, with a weak D call TRBD1 (5 bases). The length of the CDR3 is 15 residues. V shed 0 bases and J shed 2 bases, with 9 bases lying between them. Germline lookup yields CDR1 SGHRS and CDR2 YFSETQ. CDR3: CASSLVGGPGNTIYF. Written as DNA, the CDR3 is TGCGCCAGCAGCTTGGTCGGGGGTCCTGGAAACACCATATATTTT.

The rearrangement joins TRBV6-1 to TRBJ2-7, with TRBD1 as a possible D gene (6 bases). The CDR3 is 17 amino acids. V lost 4 bases, J lost 2 bases, and 21 bases lay in between. Per the germline V gene, CDR1 is MNHNS and CDR2 is SASEGT. The chain's CDR3 is CASSGTLRTVPPYEQYF. The CDR3 DNA is TGTGCCAGCAGTGGAACGTTGAGGACAGTCCCTCCCTACGAGCAGTACTTC.

This clone was found a few times. The CDR3 protein is CASSQGANTGELFF. The CDR3 nucleotides are TGTGCCAGCAGCCAGGGGGCGAACACCGGGGAGCTGTTTTTT. V and J are TRBV11-3 and TRBJ2-2, with 7 bases matching TRBD1. V shed 5 bases, J shed 0 bases, and the junction held 0 bases outside the gene matches. The CDR3 extends over 14 amino acids. In germline, CDR1 is SGHNT, CDR2 YENEEA.

V usage is TRBV30 and J usage is TRBJ1-5; 8 nucleotides match TRBD1. CDR1 is GTSNPN, CDR2 SVGIG, per germline (reference sequence). J gave up 3 bases and V 0 bases, and 4 bases lay outside the gene matches. The CDR3 sequence is 15 residues long. The CDR3 region has the DNA TGTGCCTGGAGTGTAGGACAGGGTAACAATCAGCCCCAGCATTTT. Its protein product is CAWSVGQGNNQPQHF.

A remark on this clone: The junction differs from germline at one of its ends, possibly a read error. The CDR3 nucleotides are TGTGCCATCAAAAAACAGATAAATGACAAACTGTTTTTT. Translated: CAIKKQINDKLFF. V usage is TRBV10-3 and J usage is TRBJ1-4; D not certain. The CDR3 has 13 amino acids. Per germline, CDR1 ENHRY and CDR2 SYGVKD.

The J gene is TRBJ2-2, the V gene TRBV24-1, with D hard to call. The CDR3 totals 12 residues. The germline CDR1 and CDR2 sequences are KGHDR and SFDVKD. V was trimmed by 9 bases and J by 4 bases, leaving 8 bases between them. The CDR3 region has the DNA TGTGCCACCGGATCCCTCACCGGGGAGCTGTTTTTT. The encoded protein is CATGSLTGELFF.